The text below deals with one T cell receptor (beta chain). Its antigen is unidentified. The table came from immunoSEQ multiplex PCR; TCRdb's copy has only in-frame clones and leaves some out. The data show 150,000 to 180,000 clones, 88% seen once. This sample is part of a study of T cell responses to AZD1222 COVID-19 vaccine. General study findings and limits: CD4 TCRs associated with vaccination spanned spike, dominating at 160-218 and 743-854.

Source: peripheral blood, taken on day 0 of AZD1222 vaccination. The source is an adult in good health.

CDR3 nucleotide sequence: TGTGCCAGCAGCGGCGGAGGCTCCCGGAGAGATACGCAGTATTTT. This encodes CASSGGGSRRDTQYF. The rearrangement joins TRBV7-2 to TRBJ2-3; the D gene is possibly TRBD2 (5 bases). Trimming pared 5 bases from V and 5 bases from J, leaving 17 bases between. CDR3 size: 15 residues. Germline V gene data show CDR1 as SGHTA and CDR2 as FQGNSA.